A single sample is the source of the 9 T cell receptor beta chains below, sequenced in a study of T cell responses to AZD1222 COVID-19 vaccine. TCRdb's copy holds only in-frame clones and misses some; the assay was immunoSEQ multiplex PCR. The sample has about 160,000 clones, roughly nine tenths seen once. Material: peripheral blood, obtained on day 0 of AZD1222 vaccination. The receptors come from an adult in good health.

The J gene is TRBJ1-6, the V gene TRBV28; a possible D gene is TRBD1 (6 bases). In germline, CDR1 is MDHEN, CDR2 SYDVKM. Trimming left V 2 bases short and J 6 bases short, with 14 bases between. The CDR3 runs 16 residues. The CDR3 loop reads CASSLLPVRGNSPLHF. CDR3 bases: TGTGCCAGCAGTTTACTCCCGGTCAGGGGTAATTCACCCCTCCACTTT.

The V and J genes are TRBV20-1 and TRBJ2-5; D gene ambiguous. The CDR3 covers 11 residues. CDR1 is DFQATT, CDR2 SNEGSKA, per germline (reference sequence). V lost 7 bases and J lost 9, with 15 bases in between. The CDR3 bases are TGCAGTGTGGCGACCTCGGAGTCCCAGTACTTC. The encoded protein is CSVATSESQYF.

This chain connects TRBV5-1 to TRBJ2-7; D unresolved. Germline CDR1 reads SGHRS; CDR2 reads YFSETQ. This CDR3 contains 13 residues. Between the trimmed V and J ends, which lost 6 bases and 6 bases, there was a span of 16 bases. The CDR3 nucleotides read TGCGCCAGCAAGGAACAGAATACGGGCGAGCAGTACTTC. Translated, it gives CASKEQNTGEQYF.

The rearrangement joins TRBV12-3 or TRBV12-4 to TRBJ1-1; D remains unclear. V was shortened by 3 bases and J by 3 bases, with 5 bases between the two germline ends. There are 12 residues in the CDR3. The CDR3 DNA reads TGTGCCAGCAGTTTCCAGGACACTGAAGCTTTCTTT. Translated, it gives CASSFQDTEAFF.

The rearrangement joins TRBV28 to TRBJ1-4, with TRBD1 identical over 8 bases. The CDR3 is 13 residues long. V gave up 5 bases and J gave up 6 bases; unmatched junction bases: 2. Germline CDR1 is MDHEN and CDR2 is SYDVKM. The DNA for the CDR3 is TGTGCCAGCAGTACAGGGGGGCATGAAAAACTGTTTTTT. Its translation: CASSTGGHEKLFF. The full variable domain, in which reference TRBV28 and TRBJ1-4 provide the parts outside the CDR3, is DVKVTQSSRYLVKRTGEKVFLECVQDMDHENMFWYRQDPGLGLRLIYFSYDVKMKEKGDIPEGYSVSREKKERFSLILESASTNQTSMYLCASSTGGHEKLFFGSGTQLSVL.

CDR3 in amino acids: CSVVAGGEGGYTF. The DNA for the CDR3 is TGCAGCGTTGTGGCGGGGGGCGAGGGAGGCTACACCTTC. The rearrangement links TRBV29-1 to TRBJ1-2; D possibly corresponds to TRBD1 (6 bases). Between the trimmed V and J ends, which lost 4 bases and 8 bases, there was a span of 17 bases. Germline CDR1 reads SQVTM; CDR2 reads ANQGSEA. This CDR3 region has 13 residues.

The chain combines TRBV11-3 with TRBJ2-3, with TRBD2 matching over 7 bases. V trimming: 4 bases; J trimming: 0 bases; junction bases outside the gene matches: 7. CDR3 size: 16 residues. CDR1 and CDR2 (germline): SGHNT, YENEEA. For the CDR3, the DNA is TGTGCCAGCAGCTCGGGGCGGGGGTTAAGCACAGATACGCAGTATTTT. It specifies CASSSGRGLSTDTQYF.

The CDR3, as DNA: TGTGCCAGCAGCTTGGACCAGCTTAATTCACCCCTCCACTTT. Translating it yields CASSLDQLNSPLHF. This chain joins TRBV5-8 and TRBJ1-6; D is unresolved. Looked up from germline, CDR1 is SGHTS and CDR2 is YDEGEE. This CDR3 has 14 residues. The V and J ends lost 0 bases and 6 bases respectively, with 7 bases between them.

The chain is built from TRBV30 and TRBJ1-5; D uncertain. This CDR3 is built from 13 residues. Germline loops: CDR1 GTSNPN, CDR2 SVGIG (reference sequence). V lost 0 bases to trimming and J lost 5 bases, with 8 bases between them. The CDR3 DNA sequence: TGTGCCTGGAGTGTACAAAGGGATCAGCCCCAGCATTTT. This gives the protein CAWSVQRDQPQHF.